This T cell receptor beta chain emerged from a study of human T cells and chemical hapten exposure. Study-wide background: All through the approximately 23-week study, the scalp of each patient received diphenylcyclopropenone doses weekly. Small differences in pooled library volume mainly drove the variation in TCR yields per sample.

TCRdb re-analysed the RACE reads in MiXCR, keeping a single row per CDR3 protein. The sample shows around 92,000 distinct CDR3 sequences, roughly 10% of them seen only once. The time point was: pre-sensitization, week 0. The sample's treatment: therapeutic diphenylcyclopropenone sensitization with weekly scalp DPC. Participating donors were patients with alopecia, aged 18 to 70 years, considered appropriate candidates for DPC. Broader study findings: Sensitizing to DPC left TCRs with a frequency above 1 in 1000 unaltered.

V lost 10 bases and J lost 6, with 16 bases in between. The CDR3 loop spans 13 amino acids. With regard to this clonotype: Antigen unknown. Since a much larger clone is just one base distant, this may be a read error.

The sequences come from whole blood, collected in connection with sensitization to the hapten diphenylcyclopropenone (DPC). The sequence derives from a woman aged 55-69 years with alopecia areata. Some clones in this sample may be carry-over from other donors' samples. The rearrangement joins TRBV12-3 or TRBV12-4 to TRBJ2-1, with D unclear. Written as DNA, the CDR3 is TGTGCCACCTGCATCTCTGACGCCAATGAGCAGTTCTTC. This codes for CATCISDANEQFF.